This T cell receptor beta chain was captured by sequencing in a study of shared clonotypes between healthy human individuals. Study at large: The donor group consisted of two women and three men, aged 18 to 49. The study's findings and limits: Generally, naive subsets came out with larger estimated richness than memory subsets.

The naive CD8 population came from CD45RO-negative cells selected for CCR7, without terminally differentiated effector memory CD45RA+ cells. Healthy HIV-negative adults without recent acute infections or vaccinations served as donors. The donors were all Caucasian adults (living in Nashville, Tennessee). TCRdb keeps only in-frame clones here, not all; method: immunoSEQ multiplex PCR. This sample has about 1,800,000 clones, with 85% to 95% found just once. This clone was seen only once. Its antigen is not known. The CDR3 sequence is 15 residues long. In germline, CDR1 is LGHNA, CDR2 YSLEER. The V and J ends lost 4 bases and 1 base, in that order; junction bases with no gene match: 6.

Source material: naive CD8+ T cells sorted from blood. The receptor was derived from a man between 18 and 35 years old in good health. The rearrangement uses TRBV4-3 and TRBJ2-5, with 7 bases aligning to TRBD2. The DNA for the CDR3 is TGCGCCAGCAGCCGGCTGCTAGCGGCCCAAGAGACCCAGTACTTC. Residues: CASSRLLAAQETQYF.